The 25 T cell receptor beta chains below come from one sample, sequenced in a study of T cell responses to AZD1222 COVID-19 vaccine (dated by TCRdb to about 2021). The library was obtained by the immunoSEQ multiplex PCR assay. The table was pulled from immuneACCESS by TCRdb, which kept in-frame rearrangements only. Such tables lose some clones; where checked, under half of the loss comes from unresolved V genes, and the rest has no known cause. The sample has over 120,000 clones on record, roughly 92% of them singletons. The top ten clonotypes cover less than 6.5% of the sample. Per the publication, the time point label means: baseline before first vaccination. The sample was peripheral blood, taken on day 0 of AZD1222 vaccination. All receptors come from an adult in good health.

The sample holds one count of this clone. V is TRBV7-2 and J is TRBJ1-2; TRBD1 aligns across 8 bases. The CDR3 contains 15 residues. The V gene's germline CDR1 is SGHTA and CDR2 FQGNSA. J lost 6 bases, V lost 1 base, and 7 bases had no gene match. CDR3 nucleotides: TGTGCCAGCAGCTTAGGGTCCGCAGGGGGCGATGGCTACACCTTC. It is translated as CASSLGSAGGDGYTF.

The J gene is TRBJ2-5, the V gene TRBV18; possibly TRBD2 for D (6 bases). The CDR3 length is 13 residues. Trimming cost V 3 bases and J 5 bases, with 10 bases left between them. CDR1 is KGHSH and CDR2 is LQKENI in the germline V gene. The CDR3 coding sequence is TGTGCCAGCTCACCTTTCCGGGGGGAGACCCAGTACTTC. This encodes CASSPFRGETQYF.

The chain links TRBV9 to TRBJ2-2; weak D call: TRBD1 (6 bases). Germline lookup yields CDR1 SGDLS and CDR2 YYNGEE. CDR3 length: 14 amino acids. V lost 6 bases and J 4 bases, leaving 13 bases between the germline ends. CDR3 DNA: TGTGCCAGCACCCGGACAGAATCCACCGGGGAGCTGTTTTTT. Its translation: CASTRTESTGELFF.

The chain is built from TRBV10-1 and TRBJ1-5; 8 bases align to TRBD1. Germline loops: CDR1 WNHNN, CDR2 SYGVQD (reference sequence). The CDR3 is 14 amino acids. The V segment lost 2 bases and the J segment 5 bases; nucleotides outside the gene matches: 2. CDR3 sequence reads: CASSEARGHQPQHF. CDR3 nucleotides: TGCGCCAGCAGTGAGGCCAGGGGGCATCAGCCCCAGCATTTT.

V gene TRBV7-8 combines with J gene TRBJ2-6, with unresolved D. Trimming removed 1 base from V and 1 base from J, with 2 bases in between. CDR1 is SGHVS and CDR2 is FQNEAQ in the germline V gene. There are 14 residues in the CDR3. DNA of the CDR3: TGTGCCAGCAGCTTAGTATCTGGGGCCAACGTCCTGACTTTC. This codes for CASSLVSGANVLTF.

The chain has TRBV25-1 and TRBJ2-1; 10 nucleotides line up with TRBD1. The CDR3 runs to 13 residues. V shed 7 bases, J shed 9 bases, and the junction held 6 bases outside the gene matches. Germline V gene lookup returns CDR1 MGHDK and CDR2 SYGVNS. The CDR3 DNA sequence: TGTGCCAGCATGGGACAGGGGAAGGGTGAGCAGTTCTTC. This sequence encodes CASMGQGKGEQFF.

The chain has TRBV5-5 and TRBJ1-1, with TRBD1 identical over 7 bases. The CDR3 is made up of 14 amino acids. J was trimmed by 5 bases and V by 4 bases; bases with no gene match: 8. Germline values: CDR1 SGHKS, CDR2 YYEKEE (reference sequence). The CDR3, as DNA: TGTGCCAGCAGCCCAACCGACAGGGTTACTGAAGCTTTCTTT. It yields the protein CASSPTDRVTEAFF.

The J gene is TRBJ1-4, the V gene TRBV30; TRBD1 is a possible D gene (6 bases). CDR3 length: 14 residues. Germline-derived CDR1 and CDR2 are GTSNPN and SVGIG (reference sequence). V was shortened by 0 bases and J by 2 bases, with 7 bases between the two germline ends. In DNA, the CDR3 is TGTGCCTGGAGTGTAACAGGGACTAATGAAAAACTGTTTTTT. Its translation is CAWSVTGTNEKLFF. Drawing the rest from reference TRBV30 and TRBJ1-4, the complete variable domain is SQTIHQWPATLVQPVGSPLSLECTVEGTSNPNLYWYRQAAGRGLQLLFYSVGIGQISSEVPQNLSASRPQDRQFILSSKKLLLSDSGFYLCAWSVTGTNEKLFFGSGTQLSVL.

The chain combines TRBV19 with TRBJ1-2; possible D gene TRBD1, 6 bases. V was clipped by 7 bases and J by 8 bases, with 20 bases between them. The CDR3 is 14 amino acids. The germline CDR1 and CDR2 sequences are LNHDA and SQIVND (reference sequence). The DNA for the CDR3 is TGTGCCAGTACCTCCTTACAGGGAGATGAGGGCTACACCTTC. It encodes CASTSLQGDEGYTF.

The chain carries TRBV27 and TRBJ1-4; D is undetermined. The CDR3 spans 17 residues. Germline V gene lookup returns CDR1 MNHEY and CDR2 SMNVEV (reference sequence). The V and J ends lost 1 base and 0 bases respectively, with 12 bases between them. CDR3: CASSLLTPVATNEKLFF. The CDR3 nucleotides read TGTGCCAGCAGTTTATTGACACCGGTTGCAACTAATGAAAAACTGTTTTTT.

The V call is TRBV28, the J call TRBJ2-7; tentative D call: TRBD1 (5 bases). CDR1 is MDHEN, CDR2 SYDVKM, per germline. This CDR3 contains 17 residues. The V end lost 1 base, the J end lost 7 bases, and 23 bases lay between the germline ends. CDR3 DNA: TGTGCCAGCAGTTTATCTCGGCAGGGTAACCCCCTGAGGGAGCAGTACTTC. As protein: CASSLSRQGNPLREQYF.

The chain has TRBV19 and TRBJ2-7, with a possible D match to TRBD1 (5 bases). V shed 5 bases and J shed 7 bases, with 12 bases lying between them. Germline CDR1 LNHDA, CDR2 SQIVND (reference sequence). The CDR3 runs to 12 residues. DNA of the CDR3: TGTGCCAGTAGTGCGCCAGGGTGGGAGCAGTACTTC. Translating gives CASSAPGWEQYF.

The chain employs TRBV5-1 and TRBJ2-1, with 7 bases aligning to TRBD1. The CDR3 totals 15 residues. V lost 4 bases and J lost 3; bases outside the gene matches: 7. Germline V CDR1 and CDR2: SGHRS, YFSETQ. CDR3 residues: CASSAQGSLYNEQFF. CDR3 sequence (DNA): TGCGCCAGCAGCGCACAGGGGTCCCTCTACAATGAGCAGTTCTTC.

The rearrangement joins TRBV14 to TRBJ2-2; D might be TRBD2 (5 bases). This CDR3 has 14 residues. Trimming removed 2 bases from V and 7 bases from J, with 11 bases in between. Germline-derived CDR1 and CDR2 are SGHDN and FVKESK. CDR3 sequence: CASSQRRLGGELFF. The CDR3 DNA reads TGTGCCAGCAGCCAAAGGAGGCTTGGCGGGGAGCTGTTTTTT. Drawing the rest from reference TRBV14 and TRBJ2-2, the complete variable domain is EAGVTQFPSHSVIEKGQTVTLRCDPISGHDNLYWYRRVMGKEIKFLLHFVKESKQDESGMPNNRFLAERTGGTYSTLKVQPAELEDSGVYFCASSQRRLGGELFFGEGSRLTVL.

This chain uses TRBV14 with TRBJ1-4; D unresolved. CDR1 and CDR2 (germline): SGHDN, FVKESK. The V end lost 4 bases, the J end lost 5 bases, and 11 bases lay between the germline ends. The CDR3 loop spans 14 amino acids. CDR3 loop: CASSLPGINEKLFF. The CDR3 coding sequence is TGTGCCAGCAGCCTACCGGGCATCAATGAAAAACTGTTTTTT.

The V call is TRBV19, the J call TRBJ2-5, with D possibly being TRBD1 or TRBD2 (7 bases each). V was trimmed by 3 bases and J by 4 bases, leaving 18 bases between them. Per germline, CDR1 LNHDA and CDR2 SQIVND (reference sequence). This CDR3 contains 16 residues. CDR3 DNA: TGTGCCAGTAGTATTGGAACAGGGGAGGGAGGAGAGACCCAGTACTTC. It encodes CASSIGTGEGGETQYF.

The rearrangement uses TRBV12-5 and TRBJ2-7; D may be TRBD1 (6 bases). The CDR3 runs 13 residues. CDR1 and CDR2 from the germline V gene are LGHNT and FRNRAP. V was clipped by 10 bases and J by 4 bases, with 17 bases between them. The CDR3 DNA reads as TGTGCTACCTCCCGAGGGGGACAATACGAGCAGTACTTC. This sequence encodes CATSRGGQYEQYF.

CDR3 loop: CASSLRGTSYEQYF. CDR3 nucleotide sequence: TGTGCCAGCAGCTTGCGGGGTACCTCCTACGAGCAGTACTTC. The V gene is TRBV5-6, the J gene TRBJ2-7; tentative D call: TRBD2 (5 bases). This CDR3 has 14 amino acids. Per the germline V gene, CDR1 is SGHDT and CDR2 is YYEEEE. The V end was cut by 1 base, the J end by 0 bases, with 8 bases between.

In its sample, this clone was seen a few times. The gene calls are TRBV6-5 and TRBJ1-2, with D possibly TRBD1 on 5 matching bases. Germline-derived CDR1 and CDR2 are MNHEY and SVGAGI. CDR3 length: 14 residues. V shed 6 bases and J shed 5 bases, with 16 bases lying between them. DNA for the CDR3: TGTGCCAGCAGCCTCGCCGGGGGGGTGTATGGCTACACCTTC. This codes for CASSLAGGVYGYTF.

This clone has just one count. The chain has TRBV3-1 (or the pseudogene TRBV3-2) and TRBJ2-7; 9 bases are a match to TRBD1. Germline lookup yields CDR1 LGHDT and CDR2 YNNKEL (reference sequence). Unmatched junction bases numbered 7, after V lost 4 bases and J lost 3 bases. The CDR3 extends over 15 amino acids. As DNA, the CDR3 is TGTGCCAGCAGCCCATCGGGACAGGGACTCTACGAGCAGTACTTC. It translates to CASSPSGQGLYEQYF.

The chain combines TRBV18 with TRBJ2-1, with 8 bases fitting TRBD2. This CDR3 comprises 15 residues. J lost 5 bases, V lost 6 bases, and 9 bases had no gene match. Germline V CDR1 and CDR2: KGHSH, LQKENI. This CDR3 is CASSSGDSGNNEQFF. CDR3 bases: TGTGCCAGCTCCAGCGGAGATAGCGGGAACAATGAGCAGTTCTTC.

The chain has TRBV19 and TRBJ1-6, with unresolved D. This CDR3 region has 13 residues. V shed 10 bases and J shed 7 bases, with 14 bases lying between them. Germline assignment: CDR1 LNHDA and CDR2 SQIVND (reference sequence). CDR3: CATSGSFNSPLHF. CDR3 DNA sequence: TGTGCCACCTCGGGGAGTTTCAATTCACCCCTCCACTTT.

The chain combines TRBV27 with TRBJ1-1; TRBD1 matches at 10 bases. The length of the CDR3 is 19 residues. Trimming cost V 5 bases and J 8 bases; bases outside gene matches: 23. CDR1 is MNHEY and CDR2 is SMNVEV in the germline V gene (reference sequence). CDR3 sequence (DNA): TGTGCCAGCAGTAACTTACTAACCGGGACAGGGGTGATCCCACTCGAAGCTTTCTTT. The encoded protein is CASSNLLTGTGVIPLEAFF.

This clone appeared once. The chain carries TRBV10-2 and TRBJ1-1, with D tentatively TRBD1 (5 bases). This CDR3 has 15 amino acids. CDR1 is WSHSY, CDR2 SAAADI, per germline. Trimming stripped 2 bases from V and 14 bases from J, with 24 bases between. The CDR3 spells CASSELLTWGPTPFF. The CDR3 DNA reads TGCGCCAGCAGTGAGCTACTGACCTGGGGACCTACTCCATTCTTT.

This clone came up a few times. The genes are TRBV29-1 and TRBJ1-1; 9 nucleotides agree with TRBD1. Unmatched junction bases numbered 3, after V lost 2 bases and J lost 5 bases. Germline CDR1 reads SQVTM; CDR2 reads ANQGSEA. The CDR3 length is 13 residues. The CDR3 DNA reads as TGCAGCGTTGAATCGACAGGGGGGACTGAAGCTTTCTTT. Amino acids: CSVESTGGTEAFF.